This is a list of T cell receptor beta chains from one sample in a study of graft-versus-host responses after intestinal transplantation. These receptors are not linked to any known antigen. The data were produced by immunoSEQ multiplex PCR, yet TCRdb's version contains in-frame clones alone and is incomplete. This sample yields about 36,000 clones, of which roughly 95% are seen a single time; over 0.2% belongs to the top ten. This specimen was unstimulated CD4+ T cells sorted from spleen or lymph node cells, taken before transplant. These TCRs come from a human donor who was the organ donor for an intestinal transplant. The CDR3 runs from the conserved cysteine through the conserved F or W. The D gene is left open where the match is weak. A row's size may be missing; if present it is once, few, many or a size class.

>.|TRBV2|.|TRBJ1-2
CASSESGSYGYTF
TGTGCCAGCAGTGAATCAGGGAGCTATGGCTACACCTTC
>.|TRBV4-3|.|TRBJ1-6
CASSQQATASYNSPLHF
TGCGCCAGCAGCCAACAGGCCACCGCCTCCTATAATTCACCCCTCCACTTT
>.|TRBV6-1|.|TRBJ2-3
CASSTRGGFTDTQYF
TGTGCCAGCAGTACCCGAGGGGGGTTCACAGATACGCAGTATTTT
>.|TRBV20-1|.|TRBJ2-7
CSARRNYEQYF
TGCAGTGCTAGAAGAAATTACGAGCAGTACTTC
>.|TRBV5-6|TRBD1|TRBJ2-2
CASSPDRGRITGELFF
TGTGCCAGCAGCCCAGACAGGGGGCGAATCACCGGGGAGCTGTTTTTT
>.|TRBV5-1|.|TRBJ1-2
CASSLEWGGAGYTF
TGCGCCAGCAGCTTGGAATGGGGCGGGGCTGGCTACACCTTC
>.|TRBV21-1|.|TRBJ1-1
CASSKIQLRYEGTEAFF
TGTGCCAGCAGCAAAATCCAACTCAGGTACGAAGGCACTGAAGCTTTCTTT
>.|TRBV27|.|TRBJ2-1
CASSLRGGIYNEQFF
TGTGCCAGCAGTTTACGTGGTGGGATATACAATGAGCAGTTCTTC
>once|TRBV15|TRBD1|TRBJ2-3
CATSRDLRGRGTDTQYF
TGTGCCACCAGCAGAGATTTGAGGGGGCGGGGCACAGATACGCAGTATTTT
>.|TRBV5-1|.|TRBJ1-1
CASSLGAVANTEAFF
TGCGCCAGCAGCTTGGGTGCCGTGGCAAACACTGAAGCTTTCTTT
>.|TRBV11-3|TRBD1|TRBJ1-2
CASSLGGQYYGYTF
TGTGCCAGCAGCTTAGGGGGACAGTACTATGGCTACACCTTC
>.|TRBV19|.|TRBJ2-7
CASSMWTVPYEQYF
TGTGCCAGTAGTATGTGGACAGTACCCTACGAGCAGTACTTC
>.|TRBV20-1|.|TRBJ2-7
CSASGAYEQYF
TGCAGTGCTAGCGGGGCCTACGAGCAGTACTTC
>.|TRBV9|.|TRBJ1-4
CASSVAGATNEKLFF
TGTGCCAGCAGCGTAGCGGGCGCAACTAATGAAAAACTGTTTTTT
>.|TRBV5-6|.|TRBJ2-3
CASSLGGHTDTQYF
TGTGCCAGCAGCTTGGGGGGGCACACAGATACGCAGTATTTT
>.|TRBV4-1|TRBD1|TRBJ2-7
CASRRDRGYEQYF
TGCGCCAGCAGACGGGACAGGGGCTACGAGCAGTACTTC
>.|TRBV5-5|.|TRBJ2-5
CASSFGGQTQYF
TGTGCCAGCAGCTTCGGTGGGCAGACCCAGTACTTC
>.|TRBV9|TRBD1|TRBJ2-2
CASSVTDRATGELFF
TGTGCCAGCAGCGTCACGGACAGGGCCACCGGGGAGCTGTTTTTT
>.|TRBV27|.|TRBJ1-1
CASSLYGSFMNTEAFF
TGTGCCAGCAGTTTATACGGCAGCTTTATGAACACTGAAGCTTTCTTT
>once|TRBV21-1|.|TRBJ2-5
CASSAPSCQETQYF
TGTGCCAGCAGCGCCCCTAGCTGCCAAGAGACCCAGTACTTC
>.|TRBV5-4|.|TRBJ2-5
CASRRANQETQYF
TGTGCCAGCAGACGGGCGAACCAAGAGACCCAGTACTTC
>.|TRBV5-5|.|TRBJ1-6
CASSPPESPLHF
TGTGCCAGCAGCCCGCCTGAATCACCCCTCCACTTT
>.|TRBV28|.|TRBJ2-5
CASSVPGLQETQYF
TGTGCCAGCAGCGTCCCGGGACTTCAAGAGACCCAGTACTTC
>.|TRBV30|.|TRBJ1-4
CAWSIAPGKLFF
TGTGCCTGGAGCATAGCCCCCGGGAAACTGTTTTTT
>.|TRBV5-4|TRBD2|TRBJ2-3
CASSLAGDADTQYF
TGTGCCAGCAGTCTAGCGGGGGACGCAGATACGCAGTATTTT
>.|TRBV5-1|TRBD1|TRBJ2-7
CASSPGQGTIEQYF
TGCGCCAGCAGCCCGGGACAGGGCACCATCGAGCAGTACTTC
>.|TRBV6-5|.|TRBJ1-1
CASSLGNRRTEAFF
TGTGCCAGCAGTTTAGGGAACAGGAGGACTGAAGCTTTCTTT
>.|TRBV5-1|.|TRBJ1-5
CASSLNGQNQPQHF
TGCGCCAGCAGCTTGAACGGGCAGAATCAGCCCCAGCATTTT
>.|TRBV5-1|TRBD1|TRBJ1-5
CASSLGTGGRNSNQPQHF
TGCGCCAGCAGCTTGGGGACAGGGGGCCGCAATAGCAATCAGCCCCAGCATTTT
>.|TRBV10-1|TRBD1|TRBJ2-7
CASGQGYEQYF
TGCGCCAGCGGACAGGGTTACGAGCAGTACTTC
>.|TRBV7-2|TRBD2|TRBJ2-3
CASSLGTSGGTDTQYF
TGTGCCAGCAGCTTAGGGACTAGCGGGGGCACAGATACGCAGTATTTT
>.|TRBV4-2|TRBD2|TRBJ2-3
CASSGKRRGGRDTDTQYF
TGTGCCAGCAGCGGAAAGCGGCGGGGGGGCCGGGACACAGATACGCAGTATTTT
>.|TRBV10-3|TRBD2|TRBJ2-1
CAISDKRGGYNEQFF
TGTGCCATCAGTGATAAGCGGGGGGGCTACAATGAGCAGTTCTTC
>.|TRBV2|TRBD2|TRBJ2-3
CASRDDLSSGGAADTQYF
TGTGCCAGCAGAGACGACTTGAGTAGCGGGGGGGCCGCAGATACGCAGTATTTT
>.|TRBV6-1|.|TRBJ1-1
CASSAAGPTEAFF
TGTGCCAGCAGTGCGGCAGGGCCCACTGAAGCTTTCTTT
>.|TRBV9|.|TRBJ2-1
CASSGSGRGTGLANEQFF
TGTGCCAGCAGCGGATCGGGGAGGGGGACAGGATTAGCCAATGAGCAGTTCTTC
>.|TRBV29-1|.|TRBJ1-1
CSVEQRMNTEAFF
TGCAGCGTTGAGCAGCGTATGAACACTGAAGCTTTCTTT
>.|TRBV5-5|.|TRBJ1-2
CASSLDPERGYTF
TGTGCCAGCAGCTTGGACCCGGAGCGTGGCTACACCTTC
>.|TRBV11-3|TRBD2|TRBJ2-1
CASSLASTSGGAVNEQFF
TGTGCCAGCAGCTTAGCCTCTACTAGCGGGGGGGCCGTCAATGAGCAGTTCTTC
>.|TRBV5-1|.|TRBJ2-7
CASSWRDRSYEQYF
TGCGCCAGCAGCTGGAGGGACCGATCGTACGAGCAGTACTTC
>.|TRBV5-4|.|TRBJ1-2
CASSLPGNYGYTF
TGTGCCAGCAGCTTGCCGGGGAACTATGGCTACACCTTC
>.|TRBV11-3|.|TRBJ2-5
CASSLVAETQYF
TGTGCCAGCAGCTTAGTAGCGGAGACCCAGTACTTC
>.|TRBV11-2|.|TRBJ1-2
CASSPQGPGGYTF
TGTGCCAGCAGCCCCCAAGGACCCGGGGGCTACACCTTC
>.|TRBV7-2|TRBD1|TRBJ2-1
CASSPDRDSYNEQFF
TGTGCCAGCAGCCCAGACAGGGACTCCTACAATGAGCAGTTCTTC
>.|TRBV5-4|.|TRBJ2-3
CASLHSPTDTQYF
TGTGCCAGCCTCCATAGCCCCACAGATACGCAGTATTTT
>.|TRBV11-2|TRBD1|TRBJ1-4
CASRVGQGQKVEKLFF
TGTGCCAGCAGGGTAGGACAGGGCCAAAAGGTGGAAAAACTGTTTTTT
>.|TRBV6-5|.|TRBJ2-7
CASSYRESYEQYF
TGTGCCAGCAGTTATCGGGAGAGCTACGAGCAGTACTTC